The entry that follows covers one T cell receptor beta chain sequence. Just one base apart from a much larger clone, this may be a read error. Building the TCR beta libraries relied on iRepertoire HTBI primers, and CDR3 regions underwent Arm-PCR. From the multiplex PCR reads, TCRdb called clonotypes with MiXCR, one entry per CDR3 protein. The sample records 450,000 to 700,000 distinct CDR3 sequences, about 14% being singletons. These data are taken from a study of regulatory T cells in long-lasting Graves disease. Across the whole study: The antithyroid drugs taken by newly diagnosed Graves' patients had been used for under 3 months.

The CDR3 is 15 amino acids. The germline CDR1 and CDR2 sequences are DFQATT and SNEGSKA (reference sequence). Documented time point: newly diagnosed GD, antithyroid drugs for less than 3 months. The TCR library was made from RNA that had been extracted from PBMCs in TRIzol. A peripheral blood sample, roughly 8.5 milliliters in volume, was drawn into EDTA tubes. The sample was also reused in another study, on T cells in Graves' hyperthyroidism and ophthalmopathy. According to that study: The definition of stable Graves' hyperthyroidism was no ophthalmopathy progression within 18 months.

The chain joins TRBV20-1 to TRBJ2-1, with TRBD2 as a possible D gene (6 bases). The sequence was obtained from a man younger than 40 with Graves disease. Specimen: peripheral blood mononuclear cells (PBMCs), collected at new diagnosis, from a patient treated with antithyroid drugs. As DNA, the CDR3 is TGCAGTGCTATTGGGGAGTTGGGGGGAAACAATGAGCAGTCCTTC. It is translated as CSAIGELGGNNEQSF.